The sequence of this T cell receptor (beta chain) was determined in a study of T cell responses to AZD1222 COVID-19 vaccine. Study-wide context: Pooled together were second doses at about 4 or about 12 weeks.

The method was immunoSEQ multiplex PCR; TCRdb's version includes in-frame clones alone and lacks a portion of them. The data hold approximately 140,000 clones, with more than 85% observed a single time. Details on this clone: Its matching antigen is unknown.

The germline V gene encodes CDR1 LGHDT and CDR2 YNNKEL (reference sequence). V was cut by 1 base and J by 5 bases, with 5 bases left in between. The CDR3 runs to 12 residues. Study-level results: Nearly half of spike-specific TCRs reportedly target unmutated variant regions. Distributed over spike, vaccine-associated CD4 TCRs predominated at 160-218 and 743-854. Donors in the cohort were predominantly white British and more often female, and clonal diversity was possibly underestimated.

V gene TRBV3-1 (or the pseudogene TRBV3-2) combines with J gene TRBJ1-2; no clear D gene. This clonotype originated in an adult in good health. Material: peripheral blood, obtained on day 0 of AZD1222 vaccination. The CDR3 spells CASSQVGYGYTF. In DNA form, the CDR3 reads TGTGCCAGCAGCCAAGTGGGGTATGGCTACACCTTC.